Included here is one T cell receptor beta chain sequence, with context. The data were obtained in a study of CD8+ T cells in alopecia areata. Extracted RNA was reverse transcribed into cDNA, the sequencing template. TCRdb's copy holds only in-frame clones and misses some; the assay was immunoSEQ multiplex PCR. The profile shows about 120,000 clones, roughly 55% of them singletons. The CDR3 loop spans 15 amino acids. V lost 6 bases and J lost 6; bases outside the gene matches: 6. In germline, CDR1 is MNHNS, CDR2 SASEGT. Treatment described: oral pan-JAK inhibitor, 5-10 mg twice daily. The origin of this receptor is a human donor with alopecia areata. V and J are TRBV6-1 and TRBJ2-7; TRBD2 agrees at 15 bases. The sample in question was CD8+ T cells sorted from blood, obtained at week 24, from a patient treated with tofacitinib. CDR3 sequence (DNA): TGTGCCAGCAGCGGACTAGCGGGGGGGCCTGGCGAGCAGTACTTC. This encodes CASSGLAGGPGEQYF.